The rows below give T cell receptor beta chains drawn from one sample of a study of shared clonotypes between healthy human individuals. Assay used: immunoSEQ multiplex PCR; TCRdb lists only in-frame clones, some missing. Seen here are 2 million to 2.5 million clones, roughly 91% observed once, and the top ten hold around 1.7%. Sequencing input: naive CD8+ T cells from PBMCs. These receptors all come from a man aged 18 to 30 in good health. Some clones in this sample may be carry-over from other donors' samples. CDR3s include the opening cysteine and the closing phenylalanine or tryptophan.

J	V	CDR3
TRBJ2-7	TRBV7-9	CASSLRGSYEQYF
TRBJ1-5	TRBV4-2	CASSREQGAVNQPQHF
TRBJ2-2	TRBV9	CASSVGTSGTRSGELFF
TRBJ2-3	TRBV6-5	CASSPGGVWTDTQYF
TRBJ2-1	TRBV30	CAWSVRSVTGYSYNEQFF
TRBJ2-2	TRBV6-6	CASSYPALAGTGELFF
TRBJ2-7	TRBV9	CASASGGTSYEQYF
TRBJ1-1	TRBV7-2	CASAFGGGLWDTEAFF
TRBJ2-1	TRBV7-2	CASTEGAPYNEQFF
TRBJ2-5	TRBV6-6	CASSADIKQYF
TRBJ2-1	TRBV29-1	CSVDRGLADYNEQFF
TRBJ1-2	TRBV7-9	CASSFGVGYTF
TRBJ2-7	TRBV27	CASSLGGLGYEQYF
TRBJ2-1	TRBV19	CASSIWGADEQFF
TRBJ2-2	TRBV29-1	CSVEAYGGESGELFF
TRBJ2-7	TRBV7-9	CASSQGGKYEQYF
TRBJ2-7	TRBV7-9	CASSYLFEGTPSYF
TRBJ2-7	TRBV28	CASSDHRGTYEQYF
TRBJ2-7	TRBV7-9	CASSFKSSGVYEQYF
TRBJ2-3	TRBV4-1	CASSQDTGGADTQYF
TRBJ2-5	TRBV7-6	CASSLGWQTQETQYF
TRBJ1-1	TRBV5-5	CASSLGRGNTEAFF
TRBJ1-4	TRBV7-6	CASSRTQGSATNEKLFF
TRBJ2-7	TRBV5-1	CASSVTSGTNTYEQYF
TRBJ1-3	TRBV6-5	CASSLAPLWAGNTIYF
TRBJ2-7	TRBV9	CASLAGRSYEQYF
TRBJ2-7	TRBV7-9	CASSLSGSLYEQYF
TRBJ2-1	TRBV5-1	CASSSWEGTSGPDNEQFF
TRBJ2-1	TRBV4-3	CASSGLEANEQFF
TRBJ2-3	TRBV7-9	CASSLYGAVTDTQYF
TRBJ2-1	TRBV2	CASSETLEQFF
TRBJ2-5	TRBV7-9	CASTKTGASETQYF
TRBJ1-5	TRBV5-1	CASSPRGVPNQPQHF
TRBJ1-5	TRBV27	CASSFFPLVANQPQHF
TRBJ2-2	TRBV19	CASRPRREKDTGELFF
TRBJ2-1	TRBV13	CASSAQGAALGEQFF
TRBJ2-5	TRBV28	CASSQVPTEDQETQYF
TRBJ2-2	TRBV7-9	CASSLVGNTGELFF
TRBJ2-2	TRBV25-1	CASSDPSWDVPETGELFF
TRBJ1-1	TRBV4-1	CASSQVVSGLENTEAFF